The present T cell receptor (beta chain) was sequenced within a study of regulatory T cells. Notes on this clone: Its antigen is unidentified.

The CDR3 runs 13 residues. Germline V gene sequence: CDR1 SGHTA, CDR2 FQGNSA. The V and J ends lost 5 bases and 6 bases respectively, with 11 bases between them. Patients aged 2 to 39 years had fewer naive T cells. General study results and limits: In patients, unique TRB V-J pairs were restricted and V/J usage skewed, especially in Tregs. Hydrophobic residues at CDR3 positions 6 and 7 were enriched in conventional CD4+ T cells of CD3G-deficient patients.

Amplification used 52 TRBV primers and 13 TRBJ primers. Generated by immunoSEQ multiplex PCR, the TCRdb table keeps only in-frame clones and is missing some. The table records tens of thousands of clones, approximately 91% of them present only once. Sequencing was done on a sample of conventional CD4+ T cells sorted from blood. The TCR comes from a person aged 18-29 years with CD3G deficiency. The chain recombines TRBV7-2 with TRBJ2-4; unclear D gene. CDR3 DNA sequence: TGTGCCAGCAGCCCGCGGACGGGAAACATTCAGTACTTC. It yields the protein CASSPRTGNIQYF.